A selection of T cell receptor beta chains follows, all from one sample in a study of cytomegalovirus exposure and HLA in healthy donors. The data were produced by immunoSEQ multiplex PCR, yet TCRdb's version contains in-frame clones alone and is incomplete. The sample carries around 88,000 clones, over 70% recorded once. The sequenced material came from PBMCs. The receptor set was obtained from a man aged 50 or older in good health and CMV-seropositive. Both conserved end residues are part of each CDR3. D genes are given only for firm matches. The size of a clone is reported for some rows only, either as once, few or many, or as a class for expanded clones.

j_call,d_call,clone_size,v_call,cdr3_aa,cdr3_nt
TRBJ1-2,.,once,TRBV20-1,CSALRNGYTF,TGCAGTGCTCTTCGTAATGGCTACACCTTC
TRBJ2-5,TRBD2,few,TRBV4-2,CASSQVFASSGGNMETQYF,TGTGCCAGCAGCCAAGTTTTCGCGAGTAGCGGGGGAAACATGGAGACCCAGTACTTC
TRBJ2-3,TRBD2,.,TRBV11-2,CASRTSGGALSTDTQYF,TGTGCCAGCAGAACGAGCGGGGGGGCCCTTAGCACAGATACGCAGTATTTT
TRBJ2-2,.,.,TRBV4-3,CASSQEFGGQGGELFF,TGCGCCAGCAGCCAAGAGTTCGGGGGGCAGGGCGGGGAGCTGTTTTTT
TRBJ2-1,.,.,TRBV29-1,CSLHNGVLNEQFF,TGCAGCCTCCACAACGGGGTATTGAATGAGCAGTTCTTC
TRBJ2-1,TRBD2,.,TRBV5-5,CASGGLAGGEQFF,TGTGCCAGTGGCGGGCTAGCGGGAGGCGAGCAGTTCTTC
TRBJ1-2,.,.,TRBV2,CASRSSDDTF,TGTGCCAGCCGTTCTAGCGACGACACCTTC
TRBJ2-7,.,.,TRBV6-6,CASSPGESSSYEQYF,TGTGCCAGCAGTCCCGGTGAGTCAAGCTCCTACGAGCAGTACTTC
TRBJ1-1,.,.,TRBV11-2,CASSFLSEAFF,TGTGCCAGCAGCTTTCTTTCTGAAGCTTTCTTT
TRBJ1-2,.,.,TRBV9,CASSSTRQARDYTF,TGTGCCAGCAGCAGCACGAGACAGGCAAGAGACTACACCTTC
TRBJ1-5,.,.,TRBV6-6,CASSSQISNQPQHF,TGTGCCAGCAGTTCGCAGATTAGCAATCAGCCCCAGCATTTT
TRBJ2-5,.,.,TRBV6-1,CATRDTERAETQYF,TGTGCCACAAGGGACACCGAAAGGGCAGAGACCCAGTACTTC
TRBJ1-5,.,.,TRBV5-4,CASSLGGQAPNQPQHF,TGTGCCAGCAGCTTGGGGGGCCAGGCACCCAATCAGCCCCAGCATTTT
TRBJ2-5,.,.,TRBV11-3,CASSPGTGRTQYF,TGTGCCAGCAGCCCTGGGACTGGCAGGACCCAGTACTTC
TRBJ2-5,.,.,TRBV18,CASSPRPVGAQGTQYF,TGTGCCAGCTCACCACGGCCTGTAGGGGCCCAGGGGACCCAGTACTTC
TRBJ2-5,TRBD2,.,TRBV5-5,CASSVRGSGGAETQYF,TGTGCCAGCAGCGTACGGGGTAGCGGGGGAGCGGAGACCCAGTACTTC
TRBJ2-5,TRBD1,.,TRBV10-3,CAISSGTGVETQYF,TGTGCCATCAGTTCCGGGACAGGGGTGGAGACCCAGTACTTC
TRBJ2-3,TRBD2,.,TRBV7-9,CASSELGTTSTDTQYF,TGTGCCAGCAGCGAACTGGGGACTACTAGCACAGATACGCAGTATTTT
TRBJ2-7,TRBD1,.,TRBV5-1,CASSLRDRGPEQYF,TGCGCCAGCAGCTTGAGGGACAGGGGGCCTGAACAGTACTTC
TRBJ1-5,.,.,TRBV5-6,CASSLGGGYEDQPQHF,TGTGCCAGCAGCTTGGGTGGGGGGTACGAAGATCAGCCCCAGCATTTT
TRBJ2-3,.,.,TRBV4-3,CASSPGVSSGGSTDTQYF,TGCGCCAGCAGCCCAGGGGTTTCGTCCGGAGGAAGCACAGATACGCAGTATTTT
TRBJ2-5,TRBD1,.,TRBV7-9,CASSGGQAGETQYF,TGTGCCAGCAGCGGGGGACAGGCGGGGGAGACCCAGTACTTC
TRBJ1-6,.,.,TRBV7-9,CASSPDSWGPLHF,TGTGCCAGCAGCCCCGACAGTTGGGGACCCCTCCACTTT
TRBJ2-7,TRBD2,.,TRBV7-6,CASSPPTGLAGQGEQYF,TGTGCCAGCAGCCCCCCCACAGGACTAGCGGGGCAGGGCGAGCAGTACTTC
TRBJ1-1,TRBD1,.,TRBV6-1,CASPTRGLSTEAFF,TGTGCCTCCCCAACGAGGGGGCTGAGCACTGAAGCTTTCTTT
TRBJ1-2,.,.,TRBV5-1,CASSLGEGYTF,TGCGCCAGCAGCTTGGGGGAGGGCTACACCTTC